Listed below are T cell receptor beta chains from one sample, sequenced in a study of control samples from healthy donors and cancer patients. Sequencing used immunoSEQ multiplex PCR; TCRdb keeps in-frame clones, though not all of them. The repertoire includes 170,000 or so clones, about 92% of them detected once, and 1.4% sits in the top ten. The sequencing sample was made of blood. The receptor set was obtained from a young man in good health. Each CDR3 is given with its conserved first and last residue. Fields, in order: clone size, V gene, D gene, J gene, CDR3 protein, CDR3 DNA. D genes are given only for firm matches. Clone size is given for some rows only: seen once, a few or many times, or a class if the clone is expanded.

-,TRBV18,TRBD1,TRBJ2-2,CASSPWTGQTGELFF,TGTGCCAGCTCACCTTGGACAGGGCAAACCGGGGAGCTGTTTTTT
-,TRBV5-6,-,TRBJ2-3,CASSFHTGKSTDTQYF,TGTGCCAGCAGCTTTCATACAGGGAAGAGCACAGATACGCAGTATTTT
-,TRBV12-5,-,TRBJ2-2,CASGLVWVSGELFF,TGTGCTAGTGGTTTGGTTTGGGTATCCGGGGAGCTGTTTTTT
-,TRBV28,TRBD1,TRBJ1-2,CASLRQGAGYTF,TGTGCCAGCCTACGACAGGGCGCCGGCTACACCTTC
-,TRBV11-2,-,TRBJ1-5,CASSPGQYSNQPQHF,TGTGCCAGCAGCCCTGGACAGTATAGCAATCAGCCCCAGCATTTT
-,TRBV7-9,TRBD1,TRBJ2-5,CASSLARDRGQETQYF,TGTGCCAGCAGCTTAGCACGCGACAGGGGTCAAGAGACCCAGTACTTC
once,TRBV19,-,TRBJ1-1,CASTTGRINTEAFF,TGTGCCAGTACTACAGGGCGTATTAACACTGAAGCTTTCTTT
-,TRBV7-2,TRBD1,TRBJ2-1,CASSPDRSYNEQFF,TGTGCCAGCAGCCCGGACAGGTCCTACAATGAGCAGTTCTTC
-,TRBV15,TRBD1,TRBJ1-5,CATSRLKTGGIQPQHF,TGTGCCACCAGCAGACTCAAGACAGGGGGGATCCAGCCCCAGCATTTT
once,TRBV27,-,TRBJ1-2,CASRLDPYGYTF,TGTGCCAGCAGATTAGACCCCTATGGCTACACCTTC
-,TRBV11-3,TRBD2,TRBJ2-7,CASSLTSGGPYEQYF,TGTGCCAGCAGCCTTACTAGCGGGGGTCCTTACGAGCAGTACTTC
-,TRBV27,TRBD1,TRBJ1-5,CARNRDRGERGNQPQHF,TGTGCCAGGAACCGGGACAGGGGGGAAAGGGGCAATCAGCCCCAGCATTTT
many,TRBV4-2,-,TRBJ1-4,CASSRPGPNEKLFF,TGTGCCAGCAGCCGACCGGGTCCCAATGAAAAACTGTTTTTT
-,TRBV6-5,-,TRBJ1-1,CASSWGTEAFF,TGTGCCAGCAGTTGGGGCACTGAAGCTTTCTTT